This is a list of T cell receptor beta chains from one sample in a study of CD4 T cells in relation to SARS-CoV-2 and coronaviruses. Profiled with immunoSEQ multiplex PCR; TCRdb holds only in-frame clones, not every one. The sample consists of some 69,000 clones, about 95% of them appearing once. Material for sequencing was naive CD4+ T cells from PBMCs. The receptor source for this set is a human donor in good health. CDR3s include the opening cysteine and the closing phenylalanine or tryptophan. A D gene is named only where the DNA matches it firmly. Clone size appears in some rows only: once, few, many, or a class for an expanded clone.

v_gene,j_gene,d_gene,abundance,CDR3nt,CDR3aa
TRBV3-1/TRBV3-2,TRBJ2-7,.,.,TGTGCCAGCAGCCTGTCCTACGAGCAGTACTTC,CASSLSYEQYF
TRBV11-2,TRBJ2-3,.,.,TGTGCCAGCAGCTTAACCTCGGCCCGGGATACGCAGTATTTT,CASSLTSARDTQYF
TRBV6-1,TRBJ2-1,.,.,TGTGCCAGCAGTGAACCCGGCCAGGTCCACAATGAGCAGTTCTTC,CASSEPGQVHNEQFF
TRBV2,TRBJ2-1,TRBD2,.,TGTGCCAGCAGAGGGACTAGCTGGTACTACAATGAGCAGTTCTTC,CASRGTSWYYNEQFF
TRBV24-1,TRBJ1-5,.,.,TGTGCCACCAGTGATTCCAGCGCGGATCGGGGTCAGCCCCAGCATTTT,CATSDSSADRGQPQHF
TRBV20-1,TRBJ2-2,TRBD1,.,TGCAGTGCTAGTACGGGACAGGGTTACACCGGGGAGCTGTTTTTT,CSASTGQGYTGELFF
TRBV6-5,TRBJ2-5,.,.,TGTGCCAGCAGTATCGACCCGGTGGAAGAGACCCAGTACTTC,CASSIDPVEETQYF
TRBV5-1,TRBJ1-2,TRBD1,.,TGCGCCAGCAGCCTGGACAGGGACGGCTACACCTTC,CASSLDRDGYTF
TRBV12-3/TRBV12-4,TRBJ1-1,.,.,TGTGCCAGCAGTTTTTCCTCGAACACTGAAGCTTTCTTT,CASSFSSNTEAFF
TRBV3-1/TRBV3-2,TRBJ1-4,.,.,TGTGCCAGCAGCCAAGATCGGCGGGCAGGATTTAATGAAAAACTGTTTTTT,CASSQDRRAGFNEKLFF
TRBV7-9,TRBJ2-1,.,.,TGTGCCAGCGGCTCACTACCTGGTCGGGGTTCCAATGAGCAGTTCTTC,CASGSLPGRGSNEQFF
TRBV3-1/TRBV3-2,TRBJ2-6,.,once,TGTGCCAGCTCTGGGGCCAACGTCCTGACTTTC,CASSGANVLTF
TRBV27,TRBJ1-2,TRBD1,.,TGTGCCAGCAGCCCGATAAGGACAGGGGGCCCCTCCAACTATGGCTACACCTTC,CASSPIRTGGPSNYGYTF
TRBV7-8,TRBJ1-4,.,.,TGTGCCAGCAGCTTGGAGACAGGCAGGGTCCAGAAACTGTTTTTT,CASSLETGRVQKLFF
TRBV5-6,TRBJ2-5,.,once,TGTGCCAGCAGCTTGGAGCAGACCCTCCGAGAGACCCAGTACTTC,CASSLEQTLRETQYF
TRBV6-5,TRBJ1-6,.,.,TGTGCCAGCAGTTGGGGTCATAATTCACCCCTCCACTTT,CASSWGHNSPLHF
TRBV5-5,TRBJ1-1,.,.,TGTGCCAGCAGCTGGCGGACGGCGAACACTGAAGCTTTCTTT,CASSWRTANTEAFF
TRBV28,TRBJ1-2,.,.,TGTGCCAGCACTCTACATGGGGGTCCTGGCTACACCTTC,CASTLHGGPGYTF
TRBV3-1/TRBV3-2,TRBJ2-1,.,.,TGTGCCAGCAGGGCGGCCAAAAGCTCCTACAATGAGCAGTTCTTC,CASRAAKSSYNEQFF
TRBV5-6,TRBJ2-1,TRBD2,once,TGTGCCAGCAGCAAACAGGGACTAGCGGGCTTTGAGCAGTTCTTC,CASSKQGLAGFEQFF
TRBV28,TRBJ2-1,.,.,TGTGCCAGCGACGGTTACAATGAGCAGTTCTTC,CASDGYNEQFF
TRBV19,TRBJ2-2,.,.,TGTGCCAGTACCAACAGGGGGACTACCGTGAACACCGGGGAGCTGTTTTTT,CASTNRGTTVNTGELFF
TRBV15,TRBJ2-1,TRBD2,.,TGTGCCACCAGCAGAGAGAGGGCTAGCGGGAGTTACAATGAGCAGTTCTTC,CATSRERASGSYNEQFF
TRBV18,TRBJ1-4,TRBD1,.,TGTGCCAGCTCCCCTGGACAGGGAACTAATGAAAAACTGTTTTTT,CASSPGQGTNEKLFF
TRBV6-5,TRBJ2-7,.,.,TGTGCCAGCAGTTACTCGCGTACTGGGACCTCCAGCGAGCAGTACTTC,CASSYSRTGTSSEQYF
TRBV5-1,TRBJ2-5,.,.,TGCGCCAGCAGCTTGGCCGGAGGGGTGGAGACCCAGTACTTC,CASSLAGGVETQYF
TRBV3-1/TRBV3-2,TRBJ2-3,TRBD2,once,TGTGCCAGCAGCCAATTACTAGCGAACACAGATACGCAGTATTTT,CASSQLLANTDTQYF
TRBV5-1,TRBJ2-5,TRBD1,.,TGCGCCAGCAGCTCCCCCGGGACAGACCCAAATCAGGAGACCCAGTACTTC,CASSSPGTDPNQETQYF
TRBV9,TRBJ2-2,TRBD2,.,TGTGCCAGCAGCTGGGGACTAGCGGGAGGAGACGGGGAGCTGTTTTTT,CASSWGLAGGDGELFF
TRBV11-2,TRBJ2-7,TRBD2,.,TGTGCCAGCAGACAGGGGCTCCGGAAGGCTAGCGGGAGGGTCTACGAGCAGTACTTC,CASRQGLRKASGRVYEQYF
TRBV27,TRBJ2-7,.,.,TGTGCCAGCAGTTCTGGGGGCTCCTACGAGCAGTACTTC,CASSSGGSYEQYF
TRBV10-3,TRBJ2-6,TRBD1,.,TGTGCCATCGGCAGGGACAGGGGGTACTCTGGGGCCAACGTCCTGACTTTC,CAIGRDRGYSGANVLTF
TRBV3-1/TRBV3-2,TRBJ2-7,.,.,TGTGCCAGCAGCCCTCAGCGCCCTTCGACTCACGAGCAGTACTTC,CASSPQRPSTHEQYF
TRBV7-2,TRBJ2-7,TRBD2,.,TGTGCCAGCAGCTTAGGAATAGCGGGGGCCGGCTACGAGCAGTACTTC,CASSLGIAGAGYEQYF
TRBV3-1/TRBV3-2,TRBJ2-1,TRBD2,.,TGTGCCAGCAGCCAAGTAGCGGGAACCTACAATGAGCAGTTCTTC,CASSQVAGTYNEQFF
TRBV5-1,TRBJ2-2,.,.,TGCGCCAGCAGCTTGGCCGACTTTAGGGGCCCTTTCACCGGGGAGCTGTTTTTT,CASSLADFRGPFTGELFF
TRBV19,TRBJ2-3,TRBD1,.,TGTGCCAGTAGTCTCGACAGGGGGCGGGCGGATACGCAGTATTTT,CASSLDRGRADTQYF
TRBV9,TRBJ1-6,.,.,TGTGCCAGCAGCGTAGAGGCAGCAGACTCCTATAATTCACCCCTCCACTTT,CASSVEAADSYNSPLHF
TRBV5-1,TRBJ2-2,.,.,TGCGCCAGCAGCCGGCGGGAGAACACCGGGGAGCTGTTTTTT,CASSRRENTGELFF
TRBV5-1,TRBJ2-2,.,.,TGCGCCAGCAGCGGCGATGCGAACACCGGGGAGCTGTTTTTT,CASSGDANTGELFF
TRBV25-1,TRBJ2-7,TRBD2,.,TGTGCCAGCAGTGAATCACTAGCGGGAGGGCCCTACGAGCAGTACTTC,CASSESLAGGPYEQYF
TRBV3-1/TRBV3-2,TRBJ2-7,TRBD2,.,TGTGCCAGCAGGCTGGGACTAGCGGGAATCTACGAGCAGTACTTC,CASRLGLAGIYEQYF
TRBV28,TRBJ2-1,.,.,TGTGCCAGCAGTACACAGGGGGGGGGTTCCTACAATGAGCAGTTCTTC,CASSTQGGGSYNEQFF
TRBV6-5,TRBJ2-3,.,.,TGTGCCAGCAGTTACGAGGCGGGAGATACGCAGTATTTT,CASSYEAGDTQYF
TRBV10-3,TRBJ2-3,TRBD2,.,TGTGCCATCAGTACCGGGACTAGCGGATCTAGCACAGATACGCAGTATTTT,CAISTGTSGSSTDTQYF
TRBV24-1,TRBJ1-5,TRBD1,few,TGTGCCACCAGTGAATCCGGACAGGCGAATCAGCCCCAGCATTTT,CATSESGQANQPQHF
TRBV7-3,TRBJ2-5,.,once,TGTGCCAGCAGCTTAGTCATCAAGCCACAGCACAGAGACGGGGGAGAGACCCAGTACTTC,CASSLVIKPQHRDGGETQYF
TRBV5-1,TRBJ2-1,TRBD1,.,TGCGCCAGCAGCTTGGTCGGGACAGGGGACCACAATGAGCAGTTCTTC,CASSLVGTGDHNEQFF
TRBV9,TRBJ2-2,TRBD1,.,TGTGCCAGCAGCGTTACACAGGGGAGCGACACCGGGGAGCTGTTTTTT,CASSVTQGSDTGELFF
TRBV7-8,TRBJ2-1,.,.,TGTGCCAGCAGCTTAGCCCCGGTGCCCTACAATGAGCAGTTCTTC,CASSLAPVPYNEQFF
TRBV5-1,TRBJ2-3,.,.,TGCGCCAGCAGCTTGGACTCCCCCGCTGATACGCAGTATTTT,CASSLDSPADTQYF
TRBV27,TRBJ1-1,.,few,TGTGCCAGCAGTAAAACAGGGATTATATCGGGAACTGAAGCTTTCTTT,CASSKTGIISGTEAFF
TRBV28,TRBJ2-1,TRBD1,.,TGTGCCAGCAGACCCGGGACAGGGGGGATCCATGAGCAGTTCTTC,CASRPGTGGIHEQFF
TRBV30,TRBJ2-7,.,.,TGTGCCCGTGACGGTGGCTCCTACGAGCAGTACTTC,CARDGGSYEQYF
TRBV5-6,TRBJ1-5,.,.,TGTGCCAGCAGCGGAACCGGGACAAACAATCAGCCCCAGCATTTT,CASSGTGTNNQPQHF